This T cell receptor beta chain was found in a study of OX40 agonist ivuxolimab in advanced cancers. Overall study: Every patient in dose escalation had hepatocellular carcinoma, melanoma, renal cell or head and neck cancer.

This clone was counted only a few times. V dropped 9 bases and J dropped 1 base, with 6 bases sitting between them. The V gene's germline CDR1 is SNHLY and CDR2 FYNNEI. The CDR3 consists of 11 residues. Data came from immunoSEQ multiplex PCR; TCRdb stores just in-frame clones and leaves some out. The data contain tens of thousands of clones, around 86% of them singletons. This chain joins TRBV2 and TRBJ1-1; D might be TRBD1 (6 bases). The material sequenced was CD4+ or CD8+ T cells sorted from blood, taken in a trial of the OX40 agonist ivuxolimab. The source of this sequence is an adult with an advanced solid tumor such as melanoma, head and neck, liver or kidney cancer. This CDR3 reads CARQGNTEAFF. DNA of the CDR3: TGTGCCAGACAGGGGAACACTGAAGCTTTCTTT. The entire variable domain, with the rest obtained from reference TRBV2 and TRBJ1-1, is as follows: EPEVTQTPSHQVTQMGQEVILRCVPISNHLYFYWYRQILGQKVEFLVSFYNNEISEKSEIFDDQFSVERPDGSNFTLKIRSTKLEDSAMYFCARQGNTEAFFGQGTRLTVV.